This is a list of T cell receptor beta chains from one sample in a study of T cell changes during pregnancy in multiple sclerosis. Generated by immunoSEQ multiplex PCR, the TCRdb table keeps only in-frame clones and is missing some. Of 40,000 to 45,000 clones detected, around 90% appear once; the ten largest clones hold roughly 0.7%. Here the sequenced sample was CD4+ T cells from peripheral blood mononuclear cells, taken before pregnancy. The source of these receptors is a female donor with multiple sclerosis, enrolled in a pregnancy study. The CDR3 runs from the conserved cysteine through the conserved F or W. Fields, in order: D gene, V gene, clone size, J gene, CDR3 length, CDR3 DNA, CDR3 protein. A D gene is named only where the DNA matches it firmly. Clone size is shown for a subset of rows, as once, few, many or a class of expanded clone.

NA	TRBV27	NA	TRBJ1-2	15	TGTGCCAGCAGCCCTGGACAGCTCCCTAACTATGGCTACACCTTC	CASSPGQLPNYGYTF
TRBD2	TRBV10-1	once	TRBJ2-2	17	TGCGCCAGCAGTGAGTCGGGAGGGAGCGAAACCTGGGGGGAGCTGTTTTTT	CASSESGGSETWGELFF
NA	TRBV27	NA	TRBJ2-3	16	TGTGCCAGCAGTGAAATACTACTTTCTAGCACAGATACGCAGTATTTT	CASSEILLSSTDTQYF
TRBD2	TRBV27	NA	TRBJ2-3	15	TGTGCCAGCAGTTTACAGCTAGCGGACACAGATACGCAGTATTTT	CASSLQLADTDTQYF
NA	TRBV2	once	TRBJ2-3	16	TGTGCCAGCAGTCCCCAAGGGAGAGCTAGCACAGATACGCAGTATTTT	CASSPQGRASTDTQYF
NA	TRBV15	NA	TRBJ2-2	17	TGTGCCACCAGACCAAGGAAGAACCGGGAAAACACCGGGGAGCTGTTTTTT	CATRPRKNRENTGELFF
TRBD1	TRBV9	NA	TRBJ1-2	17	TGTGCCAGCAGCGTAGGACCGGGGGGTTCAGGGGGCGGGGGCTACACCTTC	CASSVGPGGSGGGGYTF
TRBD1	TRBV5-1	NA	TRBJ2-7	16	TGCGCCAGCAGCCCGGGGACAGGGGGCAGCTCCTACGAGCAGTACTTC	CASSPGTGGSSYEQYF
TRBD1	TRBV11-2	once	TRBJ2-2	18	TGTGCCAGCAGCTTAGACGGGACAGGGGGCCTGTGGACCGGGGAGCTGTTTTTT	CASSLDGTGGLWTGELFF
TRBD2	TRBV19	NA	TRBJ2-1	16	TGTGCCAGTAGTATAGCCGGGACTAGCCCCTACAATGAGCAGTTCTTC	CASSIAGTSPYNEQFF
TRBD2	TRBV9	NA	TRBJ2-1	18	TGTGCCAGCAGCGAAACTAGCGGGGGATTATTTATCTACAATGAGCAGTTCTTC	CASSETSGGLFIYNEQFF
NA	TRBV7-9	NA	TRBJ1-2	15	TGTGCCAGCAGCTTTTCGTTACAAGGGGATGATGGCTACACCTTC	CASSFSLQGDDGYTF
NA	TRBV7-9	once	TRBJ2-7	13	TGTGCCAGCAGCTTACGGACTCCTCGCGAGCAGTACTTC	CASSLRTPREQYF
TRBD2	TRBV27	NA	TRBJ2-1	16	TGTGCCAGCAGTGGACTACTAGCGGGAGGACGCAATGAGCAGTTCTTC	CASSGLLAGGRNEQFF
TRBD2	TRBV6-6	NA	TRBJ2-1	12	TGTGCCAGCAGCTTGCGGGGGGATGAGCAGTTCTTC	CASSLRGDEQFF
TRBD1	TRBV5-1	once	TRBJ1-3	16	TGCGCCAGCAGCTTGGATGGGACAGGGAATCAGAACACCATATATTTT	CASSLDGTGNQNTIYF
NA	TRBV4-3	NA	TRBJ1-2	14	TGCGCCAGCAGCCAAGTTCCAGCGGACTATGGCTACACCTTC	CASSQVPADYGYTF
TRBD1	TRBV4-2	NA	TRBJ1-4	14	TGTGCCAGCAGCCGGACAGGGGGGGAATTAAAACTGTTTTTT	CASSRTGGELKLFF
NA	TRBV6-5	NA	TRBJ1-6	15	TGTGCCAGCAGTTACTCGAACAGGGTTAATTCACCCCTCCACTTT	CASSYSNRVNSPLHF
TRBD1	TRBV6-1	NA	TRBJ1-2	14	TGTGCCAGCACCCGGACAGGGTCGTTCAGTGGCTACACCTTC	CASTRTGSFSGYTF
NA	TRBV27	NA	TRBJ1-2	12	TGTGCCAGCAGTTTAGAAGGCAGGGGCTACACCTTC	CASSLEGRGYTF
TRBD2	TRBV2	NA	TRBJ2-7	16	TGTGCCAGCAGTGAACAAAAGACTAGCGGGAGCTACGAGCAGTACTTC	CASSEQKTSGSYEQYF
TRBD1	TRBV19	NA	TRBJ1-6	14	TGTGCCAGTAGTGGGACAGGGTATAATTCACCCCTCCACTTT	CASSGTGYNSPLHF
NA	TRBV20-1	NA	TRBJ2-5	11	TGCAGTGCTAATAGCCGGGAGACCCAGTACTTC	CSANSRETQYF
NA	TRBV28	NA	TRBJ1-2	12	TGTGCCAGCAGTTTGGCCAGCTATGGCTACACCTTC	CASSLASYGYTF
TRBD2	TRBV18	NA	TRBJ2-5	15	TGTGCCAGCTCACCGCTAGCGGGGATCCAAGAGACCCAGTACTTC	CASSPLAGIQETQYF
NA	TRBV6-5	NA	TRBJ1-6	14	TGTGCCAGCAGTTACCTAAGCCGGGATTCACCCCTCCACTTT	CASSYLSRDSPLHF
TRBD2	TRBV5-4	NA	TRBJ2-3	17	TGTGCCAGCAGAAGGGCTAGCGGGAGGCCTAGCACAGATACGCAGTATTTT	CASRRASGRPSTDTQYF
TRBD1	TRBV5-1	once	TRBJ1-1	14	TGCGCCAGCAGCCGATCGGGACAGGGCACTGAAGCTTTCTTT	CASSRSGQGTEAFF
NA	TRBV6-6	NA	TRBJ2-5	15	TGTGCCAGCAGTTACTCGAGGCAGACCCAAGAGACCCAGTACTTC	CASSYSRQTQETQYF
TRBD2	TRBV5-4	NA	TRBJ2-7	15	TGTGCCAGCAGCCCCGGACTAGCGGGGGAGTACGAGCAGTACTTC	CASSPGLAGEYEQYF
TRBD1	TRBV7-8	NA	TRBJ1-1	20	TGTGCCAGCAGCCCTTATCTGATCTTGGGACAGGGGAAACCCGGACACGAAGCTTTCTTT	CASSPYLILGQGKPGHEAFF
TRBD1	TRBV10-3	NA	TRBJ2-4	14	TGTGCCATCAGTGAGTCAGGGACAGGGAGCTTGCTGTACTTC	CAISESGTGSLLYF
TRBD1	TRBV30	NA	TRBJ2-2	15	TGTGCCTGGAGTCCGGGACAGGGATTGGGCGGGGAGCTGTTTTTT	CAWSPGQGLGGELFF
NA	TRBV25-1	NA	TRBJ2-1	13	TGTGCCAGCAGCAGTATAGCGGCGGGTGAGCAGTTCTTC	CASSSIAAGEQFF
NA	TRBV5-1	NA	TRBJ2-5	12	TGCGCCAGCAGCTTGACTCAAGAGACCCAGTACTTC	CASSLTQETQYF
TRBD2	TRBV2	NA	TRBJ2-7	14	TGTGCCAGCAGTGTGGCTAGCGGGAGAGGCGAGCAGTACTTC	CASSVASGRGEQYF
TRBD1	TRBV4-3	NA	TRBJ2-6	21	TGCGCCAGCAGCCTTGAGCCCCCGGACAGGGCAACATTCTCTGGGGCCAACGTCCTGACTTTC	CASSLEPPDRATFSGANVLTF
TRBD1	TRBV6-4	few	TRBJ1-5	16	TGTGCCAGCCACGGGACAGGCAACCAAGGCAATCAGCCCCAGCATTTT	CASHGTGNQGNQPQHF
NA	TRBV6-5	NA	TRBJ1-1	13	TGTGCCAGCAGTCAGGAGGCCTACACTGAAGCTTTCTTT	CASSQEAYTEAFF
NA	TRBV9	NA	TRBJ1-1	13	TGTGCCAGCAGCTCGGACACGAACACTGAAGCTTTCTTT	CASSSDTNTEAFF
TRBD1	TRBV19	NA	TRBJ1-5	16	TGTGCCAGTAGTAACCAGCGGACAGGGGGAAATCAGCCCCAGCATTTT	CASSNQRTGGNQPQHF
TRBD2	TRBV4-1	NA	TRBJ2-1	16	TGCGCCAGCAGCCGGATTTCTAGCGGGGGGGTGGATGAGCAGTTCTTC	CASSRISSGGVDEQFF
TRBD1	TRBV6-1	NA	TRBJ2-7	14	TGTGCCAGCACTATGAGGGACAGGGCGTACGAGCAGTACTTC	CASTMRDRAYEQYF
NA	TRBV15	NA	TRBJ1-3	15	TGTGCCACCAGCCGTGGCGGACAGTCTGGAAACACCATATATTTT	CATSRGGQSGNTIYF